The source of this TCR beta chain is a study of blood T cell repertoires in COVID-19. Sequencing was performed with immunoSEQ multiplex PCR; in TCRdb, only in-frame clones are kept and a portion is missing. Of fewer than 450,000 clones listed, roughly 90% were seen once; the top ten hold approximately 7.4%. V was trimmed by 5 bases and J by 9 bases, leaving 14 bases between them. Germline CDR1 reads SGHTA; CDR2 reads FQGNSA. The CDR3 has 14 amino acids. Sequenced material: peripheral blood. V usage is TRBV7-2 and J usage is TRBJ1-6, with no clear D. This sequence was found in a woman in her 70s with COVID-19, enrolled during active disease. CDR3 sequence: CASSQQGSSSPLHF. DNA of the CDR3: TGTGCCAGCAGCCAACAAGGGAGTAGTTCACCCCTCCACTTT.